Listed below are T cell receptor beta chains from one sample, sequenced in a study of technical replicates of blood from a few donors. The data were produced by immunoSEQ multiplex PCR, yet TCRdb's version contains in-frame clones alone and is incomplete. The table has 70,000 to 95,000 clones, approximately 94% seen once. Sequenced material: T cells isolated from PBMCs. These receptors were taken from a human donor in good health. The CDR3 runs from the conserved cysteine through the conserved F or W. Fields, in order: D gene, V gene, J gene, clone size, CDR3 length, CDR3 DNA, CDR3 protein. D genes are given only for firm matches. Some rows have no size entry. The others give once, few or many, or a class for an expanded clone.

TRBD2,TRBV29-1,TRBJ2-3,NA,19,TGCAGCGTTGAAGAGGCGACGGGGATCTGGACTAGCGGCCCAGATACGCAGTATTTT,CSVEEATGIWTSGPDTQYF
NA,TRBV4-2,TRBJ2-7,once,17,TGTGCCAGCAGCCAAGCCCCTCCCCAGACTAGTATAGACGAGCAGTACTTC,CASSQAPPQTSIDEQYF
TRBD2,TRBV28,TRBJ2-1,NA,16,TGTGCCAGCAGTTCACCGGGACTAGCGGGAGATAATGAGCAGTTCTTC,CASSSPGLAGDNEQFF
TRBD1,TRBV19,TRBJ2-2,NA,15,TGTGCCAGTAATCGGCCAGGGGGCGACACCGGGGAGCTGTTTTTT,CASNRPGGDTGELFF
NA,TRBV12-1,TRBJ2-2,NA,17,TGTGCCAGCAGCTTTGGGCACAGCCAGGTTCGCACCGGGGAGCTGTTTTTT,CASSFGHSQVRTGELFF
NA,TRBV30,TRBJ2-7,NA,11,TGTGCCGGAACAGGAGCCTACGAGCAGTACTTC,CAGTGAYEQYF
NA,TRBV5-8,TRBJ2-3,NA,16,TGTGCCAGCAGCTATCAGGGGTTCTTTAGCACAGATACGCAGTATTTT,CASSYQGFFSTDTQYF
TRBD1,TRBV19,TRBJ2-1,NA,15,TGTGCCAGTAGCCTCGGGACAGGCGCCTACAATGAGCAGTTCTTC,CASSLGTGAYNEQFF
NA,TRBV5-6,TRBJ1-5,NA,13,TGTGCCAGCAGTCTGCAGCGAGATCAGCCCCAGCATTTT,CASSLQRDQPQHF
TRBD1,TRBV2,TRBJ2-5,NA,16,TGTGCCAGCAGTGAACAATCCGGGACAGGGCAGGAGACCCAGTACTTC,CASSEQSGTGQETQYF
TRBD1,TRBV11-3,TRBJ2-7,few,12,TGTGCCAGCAGTCGACAGGGCCACGAGCAGTACTTC,CASSRQGHEQYF
NA,TRBV9,TRBJ2-7,NA,14,TGTGCCAGCAGCGTAGGGTCTAGAGCCTACGAGCAGTACTTC,CASSVGSRAYEQYF
TRBD2,TRBV28,TRBJ2-2,NA,15,TGTGCCAGCTCCTGGGTAGCGGGAGTCACCGGGGAGCTGTTTTTT,CASSWVAGVTGELFF
NA,TRBV30,TRBJ2-3,NA,18,TGTGCCTGGAGTGCTCACGTCGGGACTGCCCCGAGCACAGATACGCAGTATTTT,CAWSAHVGTAPSTDTQYF
TRBD2,TRBV7-6,TRBJ2-1,NA,17,TGTGCCAGCAGCCGATATCTAGCGGGAGTGTCCTACAATGAGCAGTTCTTC,CASSRYLAGVSYNEQFF
TRBD1,TRBV19,TRBJ1-4,NA,15,TGTGCCAGTAGTAGTGGGACAGCAACTAATGAAAAACTGTTTTTT,CASSSGTATNEKLFF
TRBD1,TRBV10-2,TRBJ1-2,few,16,TGCGCCAGCTATGGGGTACAGACAGGGGATTCCTATGGCTACACCTTC,CASYGVQTGDSYGYTF